The subject of this entry is one TCR beta chain. The data stem from a study of blood T cell repertoires in COVID-19. Study-level background: COVID-19 samples collected from the United States, Italy and Spain covered acute and convalescent phases.

As processed by the authors: Quantification of nucleated cells was approximated via reference gene primer amplification. TCRdb's copy holds only in-frame clones and misses some; the assay was immunoSEQ multiplex PCR. The V and J calls and the clone size are those of that table, but D and trimming were determined from the DNA. The sample shows roughly 500,000 clones, around 89% of them seen only once. Trimming took off 0 bases at V and 4 bases at J, with 10 bases between the two ends. The V gene's germline CDR1 is MGHRA and CDR2 YSYEKL. The CDR3 contains 15 residues. Those enrolled, adults aged roughly 18 to 95 years, came from 25 or so US areas. Cohort 3 donors were reported recovered after two negative PCRs, clearance, or symptom resolution.

This sequence was found in a woman between 35 and 50 years old who had recovered from COVID-19. What was sequenced was PBMCs or T cells enriched from blood (not recorded which). This chain links TRBV4-1 with TRBJ2-1; D not resolved. The CDR3 DNA sequence: TGCGCCAGCAGCCAAGAGTTAGCTCGATACAATGAGCAGTTCTTC. It is translated as CASSQELARYNEQFF.